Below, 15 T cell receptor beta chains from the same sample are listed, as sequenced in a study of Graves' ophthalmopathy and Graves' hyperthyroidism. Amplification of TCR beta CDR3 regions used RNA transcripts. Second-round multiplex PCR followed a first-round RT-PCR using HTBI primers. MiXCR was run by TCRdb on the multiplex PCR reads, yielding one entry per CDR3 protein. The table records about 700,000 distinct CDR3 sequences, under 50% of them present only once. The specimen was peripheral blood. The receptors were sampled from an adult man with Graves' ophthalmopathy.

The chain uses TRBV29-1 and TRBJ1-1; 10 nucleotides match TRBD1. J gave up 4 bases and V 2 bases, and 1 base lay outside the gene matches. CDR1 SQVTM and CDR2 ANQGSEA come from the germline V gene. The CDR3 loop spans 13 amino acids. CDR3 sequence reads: CSVEWDRGTEAFF. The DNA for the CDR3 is TGCAGCGTTGAATGGGACAGGGGCACTGAAGCTTTCTTT. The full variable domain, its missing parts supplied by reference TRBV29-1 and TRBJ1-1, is SAVISQKPSRDICQRGTSLTIQCQVDSQVTMMFWYRQQPGQSLTLIATANQGSEATYESGFVIDKFPISRPNLTFSTLTVSNMSPEDSSIYLCSVEWDRGTEAFFGQGTRLTVV.

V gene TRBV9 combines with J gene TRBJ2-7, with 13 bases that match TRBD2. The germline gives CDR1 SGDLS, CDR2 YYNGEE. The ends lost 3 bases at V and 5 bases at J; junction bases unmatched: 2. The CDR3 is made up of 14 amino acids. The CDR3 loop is CASSDGTSGNEQYF. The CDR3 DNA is TGTGCCAGCAGCGACGGGACTAGCGGGAACGAGCAGTACTTC.

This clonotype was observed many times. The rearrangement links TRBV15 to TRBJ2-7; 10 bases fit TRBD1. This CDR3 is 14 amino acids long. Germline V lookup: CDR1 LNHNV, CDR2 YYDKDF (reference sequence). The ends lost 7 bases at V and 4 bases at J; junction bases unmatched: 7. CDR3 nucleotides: TGTGCCACCATCCTGACAGGGGGCGGTTACGAGCAGTACTTC. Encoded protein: CATILTGGGYEQYF.

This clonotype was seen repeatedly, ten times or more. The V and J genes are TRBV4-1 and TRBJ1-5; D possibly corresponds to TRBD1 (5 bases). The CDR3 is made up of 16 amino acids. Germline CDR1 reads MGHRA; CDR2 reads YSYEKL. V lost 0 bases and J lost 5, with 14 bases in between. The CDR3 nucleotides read TGCGCCAGCAGCCAAGATTGGGACGAGGTTCATCAGCCCCAGCATTTT. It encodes CASSQDWDEVHQPQHF.

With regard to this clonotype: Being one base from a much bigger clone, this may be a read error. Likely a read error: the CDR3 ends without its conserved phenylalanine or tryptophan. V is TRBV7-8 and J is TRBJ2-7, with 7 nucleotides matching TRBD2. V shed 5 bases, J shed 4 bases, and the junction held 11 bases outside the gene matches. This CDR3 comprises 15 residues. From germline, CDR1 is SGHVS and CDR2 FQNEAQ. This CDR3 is CASSPRVGGLYEQYC. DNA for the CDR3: TGTGCCAGCAGCCCACGGGTCGGGGGGTTGTACGAGCAGTACTGC.

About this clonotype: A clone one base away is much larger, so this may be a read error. The CDR3 is CASSDGQGRSYELYF. Written as DNA, the CDR3 is TGTGCCAGCAGCGATGGACAGGGACGGTCCTACGAGCTGTACTTC. The rearrangement joins TRBV7-3 to TRBJ2-7; TRBD1 matches at 8 bases. The CDR3 is 15 amino acids. The germline CDR1 and CDR2 sequences are SGHTA and FQGTGA.

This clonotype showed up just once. CDR3 sequence reads: CASRGQSFSNHPQYF. CDR3 nucleotides: TGTGCCAGCAGGGGACAGTCCTTTAGCAATCACCCCCAGTACTTC. V usage is TRBV2 and J usage is TRBJ2-5, with 7 bases aligning to TRBD1. This CDR3 is built from 15 residues. The ends lost 6 bases at V and 9 bases at J; junction bases unmatched: 16. In germline, CDR1 is SNHLY, CDR2 FYNNEI.

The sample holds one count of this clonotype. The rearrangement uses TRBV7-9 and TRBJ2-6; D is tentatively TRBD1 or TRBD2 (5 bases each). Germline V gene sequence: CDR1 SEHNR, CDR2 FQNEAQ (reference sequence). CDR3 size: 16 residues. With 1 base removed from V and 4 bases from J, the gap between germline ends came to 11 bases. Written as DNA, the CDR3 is TGTGCCAGCAGCTTAGAGGCAGGGACCGGGGCCAACGTCCTGACTTTC. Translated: CASSLEAGTGANVLTF.

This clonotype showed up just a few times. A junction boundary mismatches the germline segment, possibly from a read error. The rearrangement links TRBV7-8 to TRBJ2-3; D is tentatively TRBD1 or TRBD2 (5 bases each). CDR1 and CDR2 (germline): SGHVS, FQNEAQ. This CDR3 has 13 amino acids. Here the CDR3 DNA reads TGCGCCAGCAGCTTTGGGGACGCAGATACGCAGTATTTT. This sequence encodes CASSFGDADTQYF. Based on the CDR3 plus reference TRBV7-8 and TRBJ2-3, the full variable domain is GAGVSQSPRYKVAKRGQDVALRCDPISGHVSLFWYQQALGQGPEFLTYFQNEAQLDKSGLPSDRFFAERPEGSVSTLKIQRTQQEDSAVYLCASSFGDADTQYFGPGTRLTVL.

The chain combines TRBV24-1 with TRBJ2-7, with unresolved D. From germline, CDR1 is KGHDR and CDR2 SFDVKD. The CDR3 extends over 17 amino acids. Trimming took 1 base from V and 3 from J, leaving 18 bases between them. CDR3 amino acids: CATSDFTPGSYNYEQYF. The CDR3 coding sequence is TGTGCCACCAGTGATTTCACCCCCGGGTCATACAACTACGAGCAGTACTTC.

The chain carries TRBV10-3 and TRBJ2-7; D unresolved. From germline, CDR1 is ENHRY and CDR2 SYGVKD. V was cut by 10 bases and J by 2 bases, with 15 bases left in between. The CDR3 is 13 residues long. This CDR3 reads CASSDGRTYEQYF. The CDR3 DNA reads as TGTGCCAGCAGCGACGGACGGACCTACGAGCAGTACTTC.

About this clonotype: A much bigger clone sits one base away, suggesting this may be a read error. The CDR3 nucleotides read TGTGCCAACAGTCCCCACGGGGAGACCCAGTACTTC. Protein product: CANSPHGETQYF. The chain has TRBV2 and TRBJ2-5; D is undetermined. The CDR3 has 12 amino acids. Germline V gene data show CDR1 as SNHLY and CDR2 as FYNNEI. Supplemented by reference TRBV2 and TRBJ2-5, the full variable domain reads EPEVTQTPSHQVTQMGQEVILRCVPISNHLYFYWYRQILGQKVEFLVSFYNNEISEKSEIFDDQFSVERPDGSNFTLKIRSTKLEDSAMYFCANSPHGETQYFGPGTRLLVL.

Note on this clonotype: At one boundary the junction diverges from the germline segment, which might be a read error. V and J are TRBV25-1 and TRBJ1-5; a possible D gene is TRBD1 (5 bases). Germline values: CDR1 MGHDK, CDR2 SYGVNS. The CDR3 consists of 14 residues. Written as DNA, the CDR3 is TGTGCCAGCAGCCGGGGACGGTACAATGAGCCCCAGCATTTT. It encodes CASSRGRYNEPQHF.

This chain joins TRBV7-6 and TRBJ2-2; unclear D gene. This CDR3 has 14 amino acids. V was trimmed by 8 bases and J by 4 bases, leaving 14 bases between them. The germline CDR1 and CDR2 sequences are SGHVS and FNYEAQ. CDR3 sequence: CASSPGQTTGELFF. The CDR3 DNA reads TGTGCCAGCTCACCAGGTCAGACCACCGGGGAGCTGTTTTTT.

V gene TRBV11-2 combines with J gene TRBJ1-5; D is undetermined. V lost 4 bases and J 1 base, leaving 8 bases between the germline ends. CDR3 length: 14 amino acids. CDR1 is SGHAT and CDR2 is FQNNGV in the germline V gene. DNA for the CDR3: TGTGCCAGCAGCTCGGACTGGAGCAATCAGCCCCAGCATTTT. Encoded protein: CASSSDWSNQPQHF.